Sequencing of this T cell receptor beta chain was carried out in a study of blood T cell repertoires in COVID-19. The overall study: PBMCs, B-cell-depleted T cells, or T cells provided the cDNA or gDNA that made up the material.

In the authors' methods: Reference gene primer amplification in the assay estimated nucleated cell counts. Measured with immunoSEQ multiplex PCR; TCRdb has only the in-frame clones, and not every one. From that table come the V and J calls and clone size; the DNA was used to work out D and trimming. The repertoire holds some 130,000 clones, with less than 85% as singletons. The CDR3 is 15 residues long. Trimming pared 4 bases from V and 2 bases from J, leaving 15 bases between. The germline gives CDR1 LNHDA, CDR2 SQIVND (reference sequence). Sequenced sample: peripheral blood. The chain uses TRBV19 and TRBJ2-7; perhaps TRBD1 as D (6 bases). This sequence originates from a woman aged 80 or older with acute or convalescent COVID-19. The CDR3 here is CASSNRDTGTYEQYF. The DNA of the CDR3 is TGTGCCAGTAGTAACCGGGACACTGGAACCTACGAGCAGTACTTC.